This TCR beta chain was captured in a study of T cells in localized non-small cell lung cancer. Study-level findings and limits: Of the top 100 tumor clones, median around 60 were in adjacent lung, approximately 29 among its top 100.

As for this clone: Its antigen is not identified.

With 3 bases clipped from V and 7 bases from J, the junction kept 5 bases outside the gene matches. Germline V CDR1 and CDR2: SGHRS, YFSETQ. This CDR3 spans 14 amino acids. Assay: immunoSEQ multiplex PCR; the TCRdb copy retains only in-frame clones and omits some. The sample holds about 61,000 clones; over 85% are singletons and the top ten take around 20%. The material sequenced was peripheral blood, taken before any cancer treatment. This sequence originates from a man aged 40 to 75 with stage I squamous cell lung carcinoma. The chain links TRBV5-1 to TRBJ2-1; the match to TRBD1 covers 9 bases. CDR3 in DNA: TGCGCCAGCAGCTCGGGACAGGGAGGGAATGAGCAGTTCTTC. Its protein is CASSSGQGGNEQFF.